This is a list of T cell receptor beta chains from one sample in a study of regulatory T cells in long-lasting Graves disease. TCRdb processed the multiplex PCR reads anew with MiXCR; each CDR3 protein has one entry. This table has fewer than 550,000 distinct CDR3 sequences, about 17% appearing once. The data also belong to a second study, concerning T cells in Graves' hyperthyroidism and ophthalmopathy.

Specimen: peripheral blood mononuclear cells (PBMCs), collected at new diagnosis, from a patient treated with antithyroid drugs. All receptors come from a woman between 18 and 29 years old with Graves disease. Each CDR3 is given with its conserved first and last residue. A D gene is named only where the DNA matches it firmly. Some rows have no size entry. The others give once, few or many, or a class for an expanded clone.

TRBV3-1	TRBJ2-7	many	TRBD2	TGTGCCAGCAGCCCAAGGACTAGCGGGCTCTCCTACGAGCAGTACTTC	CASSPRTSGLSYEQYF
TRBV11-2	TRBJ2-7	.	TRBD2	TGTGCCAGCAGCGTAATAGCGGGAGGTTCCTACGAGCAGTACTTC	CASSVIAGGSYEQYF
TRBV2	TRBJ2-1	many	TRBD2	TGTGCCAGCACCCGACTAGCGGGAGGGCCCGATGAGCAGTTCTTC	CASTRLAGGPDEQFF
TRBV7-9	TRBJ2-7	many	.	TGTGCCAGCAGCCCCCGCCGTGCCCAACTCCGTCACGAGCAGTACTTC	CASSPRRAQLRHEQYF
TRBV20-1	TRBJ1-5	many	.	TGCAGTGCTAGAGATCCCGGGGTGAGAGGCAATCAGCCCCAGCATTTT	CSARDPGVRGNQPQHF
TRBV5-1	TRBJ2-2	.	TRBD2	TGCGCCAGCAGCGGACTAGCGGGAGATAACACCGGGGAGCTGTTTTTT	CASSGLAGDNTGELFF
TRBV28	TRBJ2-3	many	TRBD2	TGTGCCAGCAGCAAAACTAGCGGCCGCACAGATACGCAGTATTTT	CASSKTSGRTDTQYF
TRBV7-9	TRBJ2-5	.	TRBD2	TGTGCCAGCAGCACTAGGACTAGCGGGCAAGAGACCCAGTACTTC	CASSTRTSGQETQYF
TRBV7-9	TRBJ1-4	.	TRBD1	TGTGCCAGCAGCTGGGACAGGGACTCTGAAAAACTGTTTTTT	CASSWDRDSEKLFF
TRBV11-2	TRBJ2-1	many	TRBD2	TGTGCCAGCAGAACACTAGCGGGCAAGCAGTTCTTC	CASRTLAGKQFF
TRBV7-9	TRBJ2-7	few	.	TGTGCCAGCAGCTTAGTTGGGGGGAACCACGAGCAGTACTTC	CASSLVGGNHEQYF
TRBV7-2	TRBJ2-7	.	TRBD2	TGTGCCAGCGGAGGGGCTAGCGGGAGGGCCAGTCGTTACGAGCAGTACTTC	CASGGASGRASRYEQYF
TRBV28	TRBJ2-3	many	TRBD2	TGTGCCAGCAGCTTGCGGGGACTAGTAAGGCCAGATACGCAGTATTTT	CASSLRGLVRPDTQYF
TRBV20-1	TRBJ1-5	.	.	TGCAGTGCCCCGTCCCAAGCTAATCAGCCCCAGCATTTT	CSAPSQANQPQHF
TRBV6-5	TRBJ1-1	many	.	TGTGCCAGCAGTTACGGATCAGCTTGGGGGAACACTGAAGCTTTCTTT	CASSYGSAWGNTEAFF
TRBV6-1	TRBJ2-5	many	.	TGTGCCAGCAAATCAGGCAGAACGGAGACCCAGTACTTC	CASKSGRTETQYF
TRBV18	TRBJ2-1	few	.	TGTGCCAGCTCACCACCGAGGGGGGGCTCCTACAATGAGCAGTTCTTC	CASSPPRGGSYNEQFF
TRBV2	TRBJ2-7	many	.	TGTGCCAGCAGATTTACCGGGACTCTACCCTACGAGCAGTACTTC	CASRFTGTLPYEQYF
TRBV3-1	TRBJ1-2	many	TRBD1	TGTGCCAGCAGCCTCGACAGACAGGGGGCGTATGGCTACACCTTC	CASSLDRQGAYGYTF
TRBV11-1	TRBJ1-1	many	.	TGCGCCAGCAGCTTGGGGACCCTGAACACTGAAGCTTTCTTT	CASSLGTLNTEAFF
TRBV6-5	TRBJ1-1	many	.	TGTGCCAGCAGTTTTGTGGGAATGAACACTGAAGCTTTCTTT	CASSFVGMNTEAFF
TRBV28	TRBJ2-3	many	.	TGTGCCAGCAGTTTTTTACTCCCGCACACAGATACGCAGTATTTT	CASSFLLPHTDTQYF
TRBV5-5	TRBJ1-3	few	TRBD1	TGTGCCAGCAGCCTGGGACAGGGGTTAATCGGCCCTGGAAACACCATATATTTT	CASSLGQGLIGPGNTIYF
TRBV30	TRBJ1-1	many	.	TGTGCCTGGAGTGTACGGCCGCGGGGAGGGAACACTGAAGCTTTCTTT	CAWSVRPRGGNTEAFF
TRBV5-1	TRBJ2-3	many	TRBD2	TGCGCCAGCATGCCAGCGGGAGTCACAGATACGCAGTATTTT	CASMPAGVTDTQYF
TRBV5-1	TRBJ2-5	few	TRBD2	TGCGCCAGCAGCTTCGGAGCGGGGGGAGTGGATGAGACCCAGTACTTC	CASSFGAGGVDETQYF
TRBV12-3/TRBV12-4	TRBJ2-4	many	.	TGTGCCAGCAGTTTACAGGGGAACATTCAGTACTTC	CASSLQGNIQYF
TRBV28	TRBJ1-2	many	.	TGTGCCAGCAGTTTGCCGGGGCAGGCAAGGGGCTACACCTTC	CASSLPGQARGYTF
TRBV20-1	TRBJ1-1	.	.	TGCAGTGCATCCCCTGTGGGGACGGGGACTGAAGCTTTCTTT	CSASPVGTGTEAFF
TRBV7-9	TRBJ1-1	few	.	TGTGCCAGCAGCTTAGCTTCTTCTGAAGCTTTCTTT	CASSLASSEAFF